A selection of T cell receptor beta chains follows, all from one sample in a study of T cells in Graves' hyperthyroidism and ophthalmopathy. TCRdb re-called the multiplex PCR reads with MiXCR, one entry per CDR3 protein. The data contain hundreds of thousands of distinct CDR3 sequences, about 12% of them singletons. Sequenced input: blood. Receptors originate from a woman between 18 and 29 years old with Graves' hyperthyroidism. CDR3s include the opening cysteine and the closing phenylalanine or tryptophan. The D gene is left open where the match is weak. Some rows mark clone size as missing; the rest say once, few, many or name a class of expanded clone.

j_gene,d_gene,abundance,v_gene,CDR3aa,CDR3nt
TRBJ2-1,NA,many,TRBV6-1,CASSWGLNEQFF,TGTGCCAGCAGTTGGGGACTCAATGAGCAGTTCTTC
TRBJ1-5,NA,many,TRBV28,CASSPPMVQPQHF,TGTGCCAGCAGTCCTCCAATGGTTCAGCCCCAGCATTTT
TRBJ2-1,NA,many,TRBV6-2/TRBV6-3,CASSYRPGHSYNEQFF,TGTGCCAGCAGTTACCGGCCGGGACATTCATACAATGAGCAGTTCTTC
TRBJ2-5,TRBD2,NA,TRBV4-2,CASSQDRGLGETQYF,TGTGCCAGCAGCCAAGATCGGGGACTAGGAGAGACCCAGTACTTC
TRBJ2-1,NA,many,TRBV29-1,CSVREVNEQFF,TGCAGCGTTCGTGAAGTCAATGAGCAGTTCTTC
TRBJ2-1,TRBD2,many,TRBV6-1,CASSSAGGLFGNEQFF,TGTGCCAGCAGTTCTGCGGGGGGGCTTTTTGGCAATGAGCAGTTCTTC
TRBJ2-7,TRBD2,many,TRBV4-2,CASSHAAGKNEQYF,TGTGCCAGCAGCCATGCAGCGGGGAAGAACGAGCAGTACTTC
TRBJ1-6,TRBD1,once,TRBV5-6,CASSWGTGASPLHF,TGTGCCAGCAGCTGGGGGACAGGGGCCTCACCCCTCCACTTT
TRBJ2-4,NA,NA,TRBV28,CASTTSPGKNIQYF,TGTGCCAGCACAACGTCCCCAGGCAAAAACATTCAGTACTTC
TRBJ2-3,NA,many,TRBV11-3,CASSLTGSTTDTQYF,TGTGCCAGCAGCTTAACCGGGAGTACGACAGATACGCAGTATTTT
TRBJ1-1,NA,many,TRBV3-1,CASSQVPRGVTEAFF,TGTGCCAGCAGCCAAGTGCCCCGGGGCGTAACTGAAGCTTTCTTT
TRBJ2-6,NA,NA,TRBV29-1,CSVGGFSGANVLTF,TGCAGCGTTGGGGGATTCTCTGGGGCCAACGTCCTGACTTTC
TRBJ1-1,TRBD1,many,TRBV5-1,CASSRGTGSNMNTEAFF,TGCGCCAGCAGCCGCGGGACAGGGAGTAACATGAACACTGAAGCTTTCTTT
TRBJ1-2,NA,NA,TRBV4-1,CASSLRVLRGYTF,TGCGCCAGCAGCCTTCGGGTCCTTCGGGGCTACACCTTC
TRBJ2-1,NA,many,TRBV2,CASSEAREQFF,TGTGCCAGCAGTGAAGCCCGGGAGCAGTTCTTC
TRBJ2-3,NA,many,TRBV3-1,CASSQRGGDTDTQYF,TGTGCCAGCAGCCAACGGGGAGGCGACACAGATACGCAGTATTTT
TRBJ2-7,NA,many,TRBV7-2,CASSSHSTKGEQYF,TGTGCCAGCAGCTCCCACTCGACAAAAGGCGAGCAGTACTTC
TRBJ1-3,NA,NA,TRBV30,CAWSVLGNTIYF,TGTGCCTGGAGTGTACTTGGAAACACCATATATTTT
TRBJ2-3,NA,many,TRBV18,CASSPNGADTQYF,TGTGCCAGCTCACCGAATGGGGCAGATACGCAGTATTTT
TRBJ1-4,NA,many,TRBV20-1,CSASPLLMDSSNEKLFF,TGCAGTGCTAGTCCCCTCCTTATGGACAGCTCTAATGAAAAACTGTTTTTT
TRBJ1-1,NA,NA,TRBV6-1,CASRVLGGQRNTEAFF,TGTGCCAGCAGGGTTTTAGGAGGACAGAGAAACACTGAAGCTTTCTTT
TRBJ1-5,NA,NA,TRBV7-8,CASSQGGNNQPQHF,TGTGCCAGCAGCCAAGGGGGAAACAATCAGCCCCAGCATTTT
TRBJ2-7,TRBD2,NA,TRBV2,CATPRLAGAGEQYF,TGTGCCACCCCCAGGCTAGCGGGAGCGGGTGAGCAGTACTTC
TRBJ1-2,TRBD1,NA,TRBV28,CASSAGTEANYGYTF,TGTGCCAGCAGTGCCGGGACAGAGGCTAACTATGGCTACACCTTC
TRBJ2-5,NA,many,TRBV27,CASSLGGAGAHETQYF,TGTGCCAGCAGTTTAGGGGGGGCCGGGGCCCACGAGACCCAGTACTTC
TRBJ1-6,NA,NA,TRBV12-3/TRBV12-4,CASSLSVAPLHF,TGTGCCAGCAGTTTGTCGGTGGCTCCCCTCCACTTT
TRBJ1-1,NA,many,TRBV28,CASSLLGTEAFF,TGTGCCAGCAGCTTACTGGGCACTGAAGCTTTCTTT
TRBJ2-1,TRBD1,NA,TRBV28,CASSPTPGQYYNEQFF,TGTGCCAGCAGTCCCACTCCGGGACAGTACTACAATGAGCAGTTCTTC
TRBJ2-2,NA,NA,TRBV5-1,CASSLERRVGAGELFF,TGCGCCAGCAGCTTGGAAAGGCGGGTGGGCGCCGGGGAGCTGTTTTTT
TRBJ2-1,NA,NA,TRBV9,CASSVGGGGSAGNEQFF,TGTGCCAGCAGCGTAGGGGGGGGCGGGAGCGCAGGGAATGAGCAGTTCTTC
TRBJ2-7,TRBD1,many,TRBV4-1,CASSQDGGQYYEQYF,TGCGCCAGCAGCCAAGATGGGGGACAGTACTACGAGCAGTACTTC
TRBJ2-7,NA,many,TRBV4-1,CASSQVPVPYEQYF,TGCGCCAGCAGCCAAGTTCCCGTCCCCTACGAGCAGTACTTC
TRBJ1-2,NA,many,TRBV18,CASSPTPPDGYTF,TGTGCCAGCTCACCCACCCCCCCGGATGGCTACACCTTC
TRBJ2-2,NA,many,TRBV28,CASTLPGAEAGELFF,TGTGCCAGCACCCTCCCGGGAGCGGAGGCCGGGGAGCTGTTTTTT
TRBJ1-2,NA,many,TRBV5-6,CASSLWQNGYTF,TGTGCCAGCAGCTTGTGGCAGAATGGCTACACCTTC
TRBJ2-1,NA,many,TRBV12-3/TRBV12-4,CASTLGGVDEQFF,TGTGCCAGCACCCTTGGAGGGGTTGATGAGCAGTTCTTC
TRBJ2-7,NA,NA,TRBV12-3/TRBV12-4,CASSLYSAYEQYF,TGTGCCAGCAGTTTATACTCGGCTTACGAGCAGTACTTC
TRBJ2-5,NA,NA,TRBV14,CASSQDLGPRGTQYF,TGTGCCAGCAGCCAAGATTTGGGTCCGAGAGGGACCCAGTACTTC
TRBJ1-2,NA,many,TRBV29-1,CSVDRTQSYGYTF,TGCAGCGTTGATCGGACGCAAAGCTATGGCTACACCTTC
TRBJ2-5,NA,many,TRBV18,CASSPRVGQETQYF,TGTGCCAGCTCACCGCGGGTGGGCCAAGAGACCCAGTACTTC
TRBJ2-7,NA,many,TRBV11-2,CASSLVDFYRAPYEQYF,TGTGCCAGCAGCTTAGTGGATTTTTACAGGGCCCCCTACGAGCAGTACTTC
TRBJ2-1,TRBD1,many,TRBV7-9,CASSFKTTGSNEQFF,TGTGCCAGCAGTTTCAAGACGACAGGGAGTAATGAGCAGTTCTTC
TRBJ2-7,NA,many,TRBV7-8,CASSPTPGTPRDEQYF,TGTGCCAGCAGCCCAACCCCGGGTACCCCACGGGACGAGCAGTACTTC
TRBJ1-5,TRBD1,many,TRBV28,CASSPGQGDQPQHF,TGTGCCAGCAGCCCCGGACAGGGCGATCAGCCCCAGCATTTT
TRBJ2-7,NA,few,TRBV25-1,CATSGYYEQYF,TGTGCCACCTCAGGGTACTACGAGCAGTACTTC
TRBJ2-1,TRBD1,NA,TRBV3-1,CASSHRDRGPDEQFF,TGTGCCAGCAGCCACCGGGACAGGGGGCCGGATGAGCAGTTCTTC
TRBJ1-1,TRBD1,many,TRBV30,CAYETGEWRAFF,TGTGCCTATGAGACAGGGGAATGGCGAGCTTTCTTT
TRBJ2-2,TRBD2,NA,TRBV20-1,CSAPRPGLAAGELFF,TGCAGTGCTCCTCGCCCGGGACTAGCGGCCGGGGAGCTGTTTTTT
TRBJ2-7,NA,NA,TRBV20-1,CSAPRSPASRYEQYF,TGCAGTGCCCCCCGATCACCGGCTTCTCGCTACGAGCAGTACTTC
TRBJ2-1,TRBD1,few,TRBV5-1,CASSYRTGGGINEQFF,TGCGCCAGCAGCTACCGAACAGGGGGCGGCATCAATGAGCAGTTCTTC
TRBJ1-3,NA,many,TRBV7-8,CASSLVAGPTAGNTIYF,TGTGCCAGCAGCTTAGTAGCCGGACCTACTGCTGGAAACACCATATATTTT
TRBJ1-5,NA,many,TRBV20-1,CSAPGAESNQPQHF,TGCAGTGCTCCAGGGGCGGAGAGCAATCAGCCCCAGCATTTT
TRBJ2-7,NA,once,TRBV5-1,CASSAGATEQYF,TGCGCCAGCAGCGCGGGGGCTACCGAGCAGTACTTC